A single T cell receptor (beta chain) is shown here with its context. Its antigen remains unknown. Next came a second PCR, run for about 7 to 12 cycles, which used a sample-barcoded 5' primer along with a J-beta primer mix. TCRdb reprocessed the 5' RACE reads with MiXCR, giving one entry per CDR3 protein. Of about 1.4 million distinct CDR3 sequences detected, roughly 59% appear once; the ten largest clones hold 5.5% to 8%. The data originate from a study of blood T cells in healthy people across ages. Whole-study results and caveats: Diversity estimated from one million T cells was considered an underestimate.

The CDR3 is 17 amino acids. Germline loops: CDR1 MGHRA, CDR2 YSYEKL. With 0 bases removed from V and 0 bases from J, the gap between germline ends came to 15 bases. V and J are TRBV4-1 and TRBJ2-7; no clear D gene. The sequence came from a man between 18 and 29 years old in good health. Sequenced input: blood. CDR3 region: CASSQEALAESSYEQYF. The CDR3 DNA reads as TGCGCCAGCAGCCAAGAGGCCTTGGCGGAGAGCTCCTACGAGCAGTACTTC.